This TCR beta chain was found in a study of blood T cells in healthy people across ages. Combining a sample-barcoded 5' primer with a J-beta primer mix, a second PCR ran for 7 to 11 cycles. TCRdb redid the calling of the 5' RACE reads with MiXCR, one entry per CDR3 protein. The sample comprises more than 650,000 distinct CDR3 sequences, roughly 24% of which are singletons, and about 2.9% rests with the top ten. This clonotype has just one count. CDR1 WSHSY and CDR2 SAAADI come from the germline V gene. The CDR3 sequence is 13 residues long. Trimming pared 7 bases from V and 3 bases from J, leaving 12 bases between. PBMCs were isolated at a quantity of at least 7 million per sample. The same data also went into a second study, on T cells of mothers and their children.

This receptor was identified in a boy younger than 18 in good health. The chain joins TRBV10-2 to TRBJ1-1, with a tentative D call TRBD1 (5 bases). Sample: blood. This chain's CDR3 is CASTLGRDTEAFF. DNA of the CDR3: TGCGCCAGCACCCTAGGCAGGGACACTGAAGCTTTCTTT.